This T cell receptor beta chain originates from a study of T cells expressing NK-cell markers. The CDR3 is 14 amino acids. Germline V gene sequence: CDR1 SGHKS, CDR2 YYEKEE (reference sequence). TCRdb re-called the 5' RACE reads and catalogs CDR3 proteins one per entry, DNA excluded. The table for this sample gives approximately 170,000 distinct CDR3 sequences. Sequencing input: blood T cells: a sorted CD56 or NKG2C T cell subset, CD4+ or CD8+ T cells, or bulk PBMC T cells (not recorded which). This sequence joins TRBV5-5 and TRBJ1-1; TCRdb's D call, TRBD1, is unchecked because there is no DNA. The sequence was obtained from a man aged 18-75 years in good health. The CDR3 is CASSTSSGTFRSFF.